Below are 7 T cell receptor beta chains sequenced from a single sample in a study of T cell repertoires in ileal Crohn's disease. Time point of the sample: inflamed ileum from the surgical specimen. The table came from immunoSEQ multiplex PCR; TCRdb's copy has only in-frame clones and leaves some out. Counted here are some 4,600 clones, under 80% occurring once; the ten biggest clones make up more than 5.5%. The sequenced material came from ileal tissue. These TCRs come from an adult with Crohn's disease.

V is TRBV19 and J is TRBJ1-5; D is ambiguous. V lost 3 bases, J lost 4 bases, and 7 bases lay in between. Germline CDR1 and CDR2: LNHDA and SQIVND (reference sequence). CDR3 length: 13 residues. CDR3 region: CASSIALNQPQHF. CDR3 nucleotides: TGTGCCAGTAGTATCGCCTTAAATCAGCCCCAGCATTTT.

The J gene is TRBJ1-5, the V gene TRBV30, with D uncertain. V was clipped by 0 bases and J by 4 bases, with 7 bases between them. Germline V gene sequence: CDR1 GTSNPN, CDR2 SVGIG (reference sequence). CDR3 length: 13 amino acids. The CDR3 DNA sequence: TGTGCCTGGAGTGTTCACCTTAATCAGCCCCAGCATTTT. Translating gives CAWSVHLNQPQHF.

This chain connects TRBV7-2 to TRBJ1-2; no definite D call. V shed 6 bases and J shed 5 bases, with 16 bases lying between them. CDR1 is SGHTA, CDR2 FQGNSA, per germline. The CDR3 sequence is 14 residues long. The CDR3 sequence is CASSRKTEIYGYTF. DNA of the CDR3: TGTGCCAGCAGTCGAAAGACCGAGATTTATGGCTACACCTTC.

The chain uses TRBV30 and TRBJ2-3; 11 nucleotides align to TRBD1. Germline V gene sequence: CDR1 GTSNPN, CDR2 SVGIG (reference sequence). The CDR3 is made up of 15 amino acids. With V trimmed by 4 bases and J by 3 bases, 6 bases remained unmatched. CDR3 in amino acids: CAWTPGTGGTDTQYF. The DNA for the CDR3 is TGTGCCTGGACCCCCGGGACAGGGGGAACAGATACGCAGTATTTT.

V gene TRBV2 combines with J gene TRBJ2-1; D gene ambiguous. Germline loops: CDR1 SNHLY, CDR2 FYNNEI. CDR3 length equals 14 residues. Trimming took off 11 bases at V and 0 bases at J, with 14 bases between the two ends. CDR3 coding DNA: TGTGCCTCCAACGTCGCCCACTCCTACAATGAGCAGTTCTTC. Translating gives CASNVAHSYNEQFF. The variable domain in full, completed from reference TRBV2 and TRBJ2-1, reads EPEVTQTPSHQVTQMGQEVILRCVPISNHLYFYWYRQILGQKVEFLVSFYNNEISEKSEIFDDQFSVERPDGSNFTLKIRSTKLEDSAMYFCASNVAHSYNEQFFGPGTRLTVL.

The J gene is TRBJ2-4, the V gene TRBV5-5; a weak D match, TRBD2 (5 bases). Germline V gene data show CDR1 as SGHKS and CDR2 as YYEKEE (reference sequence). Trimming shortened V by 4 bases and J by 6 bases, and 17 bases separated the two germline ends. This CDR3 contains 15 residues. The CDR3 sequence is CASSHGGQVGNIQYF. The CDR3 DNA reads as TGTGCCAGCAGCCACGGCGGGCAGGTTGGAAACATTCAGTACTTC.

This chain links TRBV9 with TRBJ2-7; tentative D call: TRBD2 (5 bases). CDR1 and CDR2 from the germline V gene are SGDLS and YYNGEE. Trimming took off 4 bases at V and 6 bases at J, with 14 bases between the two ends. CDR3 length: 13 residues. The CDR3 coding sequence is TGTGCCAGCAGCCCCTCGACTACGGGCGAGCAGTACTTC. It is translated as CASSPSTTGEQYF.